The T cell receptor beta chain described here comes from a study of T cells in Graves' hyperthyroidism and ophthalmopathy. Study-wide results and caveats: The model forecast ophthalmopathy, anticipating it by a median roughly 6 months before onset.

There were TCR beta CDR3 regions amplified from RNA transcripts. The HTBI set primed first-round TCR CDR3 RT-PCR. In TCRdb, the multiplex PCR reads were re-called with MiXCR into one record per CDR3 protein. The sample shows around 250,000 distinct CDR3 sequences, more than 20% of them seen only once. This clonotype was seen ten or more times. Its specificity is unknown. The CDR3 length is 16 residues. With V trimmed by 7 bases and J by 6 bases, 14 bases remained unmatched. The germline V gene encodes CDR1 SNHLY and CDR2 FYNNEI. Ophthalmopathy in the patients scored at least 3 on Clinical Activity Score and at least 4 on NOSPECS grade, lasting under 3 months. Uncontrolled infection, other autoimmune disease, pregnancy or lactation led to exclusion. It was around 10 ml of fresh peripheral blood that supplied the PBMCs.

The rearrangement uses TRBV2 and TRBJ2-3; 9 nucleotides line up with TRBD1. Material: blood. The receptor was isolated from a woman in her 40s with Graves' ophthalmopathy. The CDR3 sequence: CASKLGTGHIRDTQYF. The CDR3 nucleotides read TGTGCCAGCAAGCTAGGGACAGGGCACATTAGGGATACGCAGTATTTT.